The 4 T cell receptor beta chains below were found in one sample sequenced in a study of shared clonotypes between healthy human individuals (TCRdb year 2020). Libraries came from the immunoSEQ multiplex PCR assay. Sourced from immuneACCESS, this table was stored by TCRdb with only in-frame sequences that have V and J called. A share of the clones is absent; for the studies checked, an unresolved V gene accounts for under half, and the remainder has no known explanation. Within this sample are fewer than 500,000 clones, with almost 80% of them counted one time only. The ten largest clones add up to 9.5% to 15% of the sample. The sequencing input was PBMCs. These receptors all come from a woman aged 40 to 49 in good health. Some clones in this sample may be carry-over from other donors' samples.

The table lists this clone with many counts. V usage is TRBV18 and J usage is TRBJ2-7; possible D gene TRBD2, 6 bases. This CDR3 has 15 residues. From germline, CDR1 is KGHSH and CDR2 LQKENI. Between the trimmed V and J ends, which lost 2 bases and 5 bases, there was a span of 16 bases. CDR3 loop: CASSPWIPSANEQYF. In DNA, the CDR3 is TGTGCCAGCTCACCATGGATTCCTAGCGCCAACGAGCAGTACTTC.

The rearrangement uses TRBV18 and TRBJ1-1; 10 nucleotides line up with TRBD1. Trimming took 4 bases from V and 4 from J; bases not matched to a gene: 6. This CDR3 is built from 15 residues. Looked up from germline, CDR1 is KGHSH and CDR2 is LQKENI. CDR3 sequence: CASSLPTGGFTEAFF. CDR3 coding DNA: TGTGCCAGCTCACTACCGACAGGGGGCTTCACTGAAGCTTTCTTT. Full variable domain (rest looked up from reference TRBV18 and TRBJ1-1): NAGVMQNPRHLVRRRGQEARLRCSPMKGHSHVYWYRQLPEEGLKFMVYLQKENIIDESGMPKERFSAEFPKEGPSILRIQQVVRGDSAAYFCASSLPTGGFTEAFFGQGTRLTVV.

V gene TRBV9 combines with J gene TRBJ2-5; 7 bases align to TRBD2. Germline CDR1 is SGDLS and CDR2 is YYNGEE. V lost 4 bases and J lost 2; bases outside the gene matches: 5. The CDR3 consists of 14 residues. CDR3 nucleotides: TGTGCCAGCAGCCCGGCGGGGGTACAAGAGACCCAGTACTTC. Protein product: CASSPAGVQETQYF.

The J gene is TRBJ1-2, the V gene TRBV28, with a tentative D call TRBD1 (5 bases). The germline CDR1 and CDR2 sequences are MDHEN and SYDVKM. The CDR3 loop spans 15 amino acids. The V end lost 6 bases, the J end lost 4 bases, and 18 bases lay between the germline ends. The DNA for the CDR3 is TGTGCCAGCAGCCCCCCGGGAGGGGCTGGCTATGGCTACACCTTC. It yields the protein CASSPPGGAGYGYTF.